This record concerns one T cell receptor (beta chain) sequence. V lost 6 bases and J lost 4, with 6 bases in between. Germline-derived CDR1 and CDR2 are MNHEY and SVGAGI. The CDR3 covers 11 residues. The sample belongs to a study of blood T cell repertoires in COVID-19. TCRdb's copy holds only in-frame clones and misses some; the assay was immunoSEQ multiplex PCR. The data contain 150,000 or so clones, roughly nine tenths of them singletons. The clonotype originates from a middle-aged woman who had been exposed to COVID-19. The rearrangement joins TRBV6-5 to TRBJ1-1, with D possibly TRBD1 on 5 matching bases. The specimen sequenced was PBMCs or T cells enriched from blood (not recorded which). The CDR3 sequence is CASSDSTEAFF. The CDR3 DNA sequence: TGTGCCAGCAGCGACAGCACTGAAGCTTTCTTT.